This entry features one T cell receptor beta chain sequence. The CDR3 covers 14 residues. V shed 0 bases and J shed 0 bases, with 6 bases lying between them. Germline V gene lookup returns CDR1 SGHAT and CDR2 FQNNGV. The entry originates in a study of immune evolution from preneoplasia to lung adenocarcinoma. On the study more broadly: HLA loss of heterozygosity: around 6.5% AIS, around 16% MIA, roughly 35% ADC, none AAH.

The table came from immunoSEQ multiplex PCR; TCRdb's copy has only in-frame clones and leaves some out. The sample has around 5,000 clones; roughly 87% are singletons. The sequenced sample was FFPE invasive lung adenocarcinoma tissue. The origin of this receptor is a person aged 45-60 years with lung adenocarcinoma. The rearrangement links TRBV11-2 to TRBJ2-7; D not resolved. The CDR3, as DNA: TGTGCCAGCAGCTTAGATATAGTCTCCTACGAGCAGTACTTC. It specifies CASSLDIVSYEQYF. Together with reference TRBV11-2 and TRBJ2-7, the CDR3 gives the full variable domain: EAGVAQSPRYKIIEKRQSVAFWCNPISGHATLYWYQQILGQGPKLLIQFQNNGVVDDSQLPKDRFSAERLKGVDSTLKIQPAKLEDSAVYLCASSLDIVSYEQYFGPGTRLTVT.